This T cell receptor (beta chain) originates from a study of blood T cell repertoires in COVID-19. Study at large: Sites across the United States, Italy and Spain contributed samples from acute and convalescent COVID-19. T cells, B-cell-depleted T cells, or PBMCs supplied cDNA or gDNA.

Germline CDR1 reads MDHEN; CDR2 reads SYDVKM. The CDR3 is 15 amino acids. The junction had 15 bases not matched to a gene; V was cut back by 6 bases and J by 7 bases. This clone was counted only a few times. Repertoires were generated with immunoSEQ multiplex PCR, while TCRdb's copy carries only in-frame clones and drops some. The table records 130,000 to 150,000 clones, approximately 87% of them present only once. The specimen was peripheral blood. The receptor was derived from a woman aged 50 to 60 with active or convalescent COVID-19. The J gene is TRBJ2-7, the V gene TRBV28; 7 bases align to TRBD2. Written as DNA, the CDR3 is TGTGCCAGCAGCCCACGCTGGGGGGGGTCGGTAGAGCAGTACTTC. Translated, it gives CASSPRWGGSVEQYF.